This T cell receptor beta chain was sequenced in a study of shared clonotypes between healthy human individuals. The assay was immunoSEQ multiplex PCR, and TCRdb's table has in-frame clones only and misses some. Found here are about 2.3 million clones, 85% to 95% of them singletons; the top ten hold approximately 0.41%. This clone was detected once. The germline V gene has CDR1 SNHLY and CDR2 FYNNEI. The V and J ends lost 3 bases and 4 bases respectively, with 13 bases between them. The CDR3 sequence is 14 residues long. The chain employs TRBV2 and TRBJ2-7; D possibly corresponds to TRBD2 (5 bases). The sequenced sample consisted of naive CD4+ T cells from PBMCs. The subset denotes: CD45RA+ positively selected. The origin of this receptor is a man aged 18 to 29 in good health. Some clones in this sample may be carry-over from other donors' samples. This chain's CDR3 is CASSEGLTGYEQYF. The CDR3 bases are TGTGCCAGCAGTGAGGGATTGACGGGGTACGAGCAGTACTTC. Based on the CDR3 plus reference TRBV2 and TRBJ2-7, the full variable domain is EPEVTQTPSHQVTQMGQEVILRCVPISNHLYFYWYRQILGQKVEFLVSFYNNEISEKSEIFDDQFSVERPDGSNFTLKIRSTKLEDSAMYFCASSEGLTGYEQYFGPGTRLTVT.